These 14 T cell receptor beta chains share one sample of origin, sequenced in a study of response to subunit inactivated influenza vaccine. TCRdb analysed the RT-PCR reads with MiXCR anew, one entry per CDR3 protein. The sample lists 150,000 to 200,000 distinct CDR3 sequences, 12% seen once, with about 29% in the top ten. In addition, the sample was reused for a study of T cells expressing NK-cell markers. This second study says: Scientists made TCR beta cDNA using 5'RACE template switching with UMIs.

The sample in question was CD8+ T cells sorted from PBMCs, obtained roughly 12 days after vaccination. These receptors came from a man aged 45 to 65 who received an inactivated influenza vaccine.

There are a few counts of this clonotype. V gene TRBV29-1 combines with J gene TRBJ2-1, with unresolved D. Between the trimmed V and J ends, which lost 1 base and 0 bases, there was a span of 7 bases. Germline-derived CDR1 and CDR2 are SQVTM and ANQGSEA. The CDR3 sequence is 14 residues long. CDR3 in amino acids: CSVEVNFSYNEQFF. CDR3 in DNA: TGCAGCGTTGAAGTAAACTTCTCCTACAATGAGCAGTTCTTC.

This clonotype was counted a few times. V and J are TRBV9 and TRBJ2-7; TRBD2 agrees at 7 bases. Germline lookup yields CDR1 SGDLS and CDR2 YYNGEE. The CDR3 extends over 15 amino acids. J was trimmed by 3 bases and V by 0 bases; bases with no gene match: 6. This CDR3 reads CASSVGPSGNYEQYF. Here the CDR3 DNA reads TGTGCCAGCAGCGTAGGCCCTAGCGGAAACTACGAGCAGTACTTC.

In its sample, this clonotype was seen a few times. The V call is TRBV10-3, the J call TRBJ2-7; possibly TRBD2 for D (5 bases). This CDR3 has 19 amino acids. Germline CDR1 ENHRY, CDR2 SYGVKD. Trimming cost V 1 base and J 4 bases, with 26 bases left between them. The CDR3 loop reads CAISEFRKLEGMIAYEQYF. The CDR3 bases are TGTGCCATCAGTGAGTTTAGGAAGCTTGAGGGAATGATCGCATACGAGCAGTACTTC.

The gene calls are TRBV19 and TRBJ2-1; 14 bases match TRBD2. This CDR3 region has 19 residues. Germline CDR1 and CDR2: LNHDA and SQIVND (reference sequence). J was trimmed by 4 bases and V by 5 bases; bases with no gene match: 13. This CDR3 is CASSPRPGLAGEVYNEQFF. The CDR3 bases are TGTGCCAGTAGTCCCCGACCGGGACTAGCGGGAGAGGTGTACAATGAGCAGTTCTTC.

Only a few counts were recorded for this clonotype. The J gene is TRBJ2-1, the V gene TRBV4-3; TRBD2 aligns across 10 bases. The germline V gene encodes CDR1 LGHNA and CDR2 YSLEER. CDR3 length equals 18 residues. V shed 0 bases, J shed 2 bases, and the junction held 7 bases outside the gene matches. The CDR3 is CASSQDRGAGGPYNEQFF. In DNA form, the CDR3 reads TGCGCCAGCAGCCAAGATCGGGGAGCGGGAGGGCCCTACAATGAGCAGTTCTTC.

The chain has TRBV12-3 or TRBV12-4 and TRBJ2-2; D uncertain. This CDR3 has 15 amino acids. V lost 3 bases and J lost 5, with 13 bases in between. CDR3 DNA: TGTGCCAGCAGTTTTGTATCAGACCCAACCGGGGAGCTGTTTTTT. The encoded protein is CASSFVSDPTGELFF.

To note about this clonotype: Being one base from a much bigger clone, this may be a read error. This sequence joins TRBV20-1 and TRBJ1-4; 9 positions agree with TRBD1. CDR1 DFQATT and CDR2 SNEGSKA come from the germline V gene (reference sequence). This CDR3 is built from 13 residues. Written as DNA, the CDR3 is TGCTGTGCCCGGACAGGGGCAGACGAAAAACTGTTTTTT. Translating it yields CCARTGADEKLFF.

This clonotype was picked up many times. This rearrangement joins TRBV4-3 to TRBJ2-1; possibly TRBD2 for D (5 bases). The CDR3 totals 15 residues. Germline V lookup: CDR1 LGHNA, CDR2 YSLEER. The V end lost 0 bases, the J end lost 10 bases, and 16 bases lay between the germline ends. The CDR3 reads CASSQERGSSREQFF. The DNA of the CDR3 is TGCGCCAGCAGCCAAGAACGGGGTAGTAGCAGGGAGCAGTTCTTC.

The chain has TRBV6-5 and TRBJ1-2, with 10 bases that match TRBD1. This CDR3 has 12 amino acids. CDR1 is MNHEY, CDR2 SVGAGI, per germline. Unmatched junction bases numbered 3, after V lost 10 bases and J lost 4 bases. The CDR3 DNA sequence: TGTGCCATCTGGACAGGGGGCTATGGCTACACCTTC. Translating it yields CAIWTGGYGYTF.

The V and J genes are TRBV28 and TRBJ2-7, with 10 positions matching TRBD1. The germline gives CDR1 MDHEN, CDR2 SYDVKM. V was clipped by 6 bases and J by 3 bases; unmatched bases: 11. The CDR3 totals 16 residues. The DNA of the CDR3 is TGTGCCAGCAGCCGAGACAGGGGGCACAATCTCTACGAGCAGTACTTC. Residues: CASSRDRGHNLYEQYF.

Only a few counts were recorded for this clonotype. This CDR3 reads CATSTRPLENTEAFF. The CDR3 DNA is TGTGCCACCAGCACGAGACCCCTAGAGAACACTGAAGCTTTCTTT. The chain links TRBV15 to TRBJ1-1, with D uncertain. CDR1 is LNHNV and CDR2 is YYDKDF in the germline V gene (reference sequence). The CDR3 consists of 15 residues. V lost 4 bases, J lost 1 base, and 13 bases lay in between. The variable domain in full, with the rest retrieved from reference TRBV15 and TRBJ1-1, is DAMVIQNPRYQVTQFGKPVTLSCSQTLNHNVMYWYQQKSSQAPKLLFHYYDKDFNNEADTPDNFQSRRPNTSFCFLDIRSPGLGDTAMYLCATSTRPLENTEAFFGQGTRLTVV.

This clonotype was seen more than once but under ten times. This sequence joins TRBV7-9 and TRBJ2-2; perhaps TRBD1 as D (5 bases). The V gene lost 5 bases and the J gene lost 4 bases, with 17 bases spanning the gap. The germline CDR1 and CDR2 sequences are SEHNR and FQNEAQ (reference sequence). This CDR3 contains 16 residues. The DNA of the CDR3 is TGTGCCAGCAGCACCCGTATAGGGGTAGGCACCGGGGAGCTGTTTTTT. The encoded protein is CASSTRIGVGTGELFF.

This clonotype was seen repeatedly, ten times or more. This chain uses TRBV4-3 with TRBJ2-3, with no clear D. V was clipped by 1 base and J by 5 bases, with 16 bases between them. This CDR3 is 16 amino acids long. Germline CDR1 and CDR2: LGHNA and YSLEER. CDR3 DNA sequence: TGCGCCAGCAGCCAAGGTGGGGTGACGACCCAAGATACGCAGTATTTT. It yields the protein CASSQGGVTTQDTQYF.

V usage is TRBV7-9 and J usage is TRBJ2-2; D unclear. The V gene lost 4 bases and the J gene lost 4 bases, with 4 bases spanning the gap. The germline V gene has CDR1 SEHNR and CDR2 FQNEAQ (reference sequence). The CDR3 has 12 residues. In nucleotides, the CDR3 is TGTGCCAGCAGCTCGACCACCGGGGAGCTGTTTTTT. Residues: CASSSTTGELFF.